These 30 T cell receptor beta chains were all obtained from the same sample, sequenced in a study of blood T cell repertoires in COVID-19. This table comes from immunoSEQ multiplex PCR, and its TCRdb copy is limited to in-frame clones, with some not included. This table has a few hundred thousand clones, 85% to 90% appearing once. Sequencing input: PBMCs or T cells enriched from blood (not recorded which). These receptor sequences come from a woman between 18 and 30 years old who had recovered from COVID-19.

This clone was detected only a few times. CDR3 protein: CASSGINTQYF. CDR3 nucleotides: TGTGCCAGTAGCGGAATCAATACGCAGTATTTT. The chain joins TRBV2 to TRBJ2-3, with D perhaps TRBD2 (6 bases). V gave up 9 bases and J gave up 7 bases, with 11 bases separating them. Germline CDR1 SNHLY, CDR2 FYNNEI. This CDR3 spans 11 amino acids.

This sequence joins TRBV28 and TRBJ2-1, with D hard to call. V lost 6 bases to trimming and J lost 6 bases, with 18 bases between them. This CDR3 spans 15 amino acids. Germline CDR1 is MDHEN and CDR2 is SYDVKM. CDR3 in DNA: TGTGCCAGCAGAATCACTACCCTTATGTCCAATGAGCAGTTCTTC. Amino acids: CASRITTLMSNEQFF.

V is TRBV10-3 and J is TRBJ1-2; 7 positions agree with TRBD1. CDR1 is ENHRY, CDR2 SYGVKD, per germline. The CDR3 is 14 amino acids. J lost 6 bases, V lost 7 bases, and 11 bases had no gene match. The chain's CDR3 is CAINREQGIDGYTF. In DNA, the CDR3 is TGTGCCATCAACAGAGAACAGGGGATTGATGGCTACACCTTC.

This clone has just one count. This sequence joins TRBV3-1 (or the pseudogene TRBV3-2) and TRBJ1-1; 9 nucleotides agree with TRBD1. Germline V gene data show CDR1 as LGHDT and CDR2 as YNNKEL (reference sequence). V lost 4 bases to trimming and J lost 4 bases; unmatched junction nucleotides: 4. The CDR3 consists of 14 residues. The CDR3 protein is CASSPRQGGTEAFF. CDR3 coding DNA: TGTGCCAGCAGCCCCCGACAGGGGGGCACTGAAGCTTTCTTT.

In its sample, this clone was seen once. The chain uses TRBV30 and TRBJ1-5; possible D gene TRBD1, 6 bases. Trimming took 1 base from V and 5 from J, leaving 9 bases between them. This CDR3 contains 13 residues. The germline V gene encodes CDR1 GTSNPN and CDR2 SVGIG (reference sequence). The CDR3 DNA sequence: TGTGCCTGGAGTGAGACAGGTTATCAGCCCCAGCATTTT. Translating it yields CAWSETGYQPQHF. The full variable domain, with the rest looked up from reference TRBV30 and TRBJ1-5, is SQTIHQWPATLVQPVGSPLSLECTVEGTSNPNLYWYRQAAGRGLQLLFYSVGIGQISSEVPQNLSASRPQDRQFILSSKKLLLSDSGFYLCAWSETGYQPQHFGDGTRLSIL.

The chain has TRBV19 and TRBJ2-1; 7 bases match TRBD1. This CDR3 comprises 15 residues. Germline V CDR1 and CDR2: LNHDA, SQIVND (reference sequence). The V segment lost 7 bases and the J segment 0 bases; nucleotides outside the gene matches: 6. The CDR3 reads CASTKQGSSYNEQFF. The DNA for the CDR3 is TGTGCCAGTACCAAACAGGGGAGCTCCTACAATGAGCAGTTCTTC.

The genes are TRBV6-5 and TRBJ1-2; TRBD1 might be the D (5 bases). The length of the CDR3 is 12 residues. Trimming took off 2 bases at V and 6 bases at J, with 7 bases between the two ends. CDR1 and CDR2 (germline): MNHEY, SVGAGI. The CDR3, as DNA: TGTGCCAGCAGTTACCGGGGGGATGGCTACACCTTC. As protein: CASSYRGDGYTF.

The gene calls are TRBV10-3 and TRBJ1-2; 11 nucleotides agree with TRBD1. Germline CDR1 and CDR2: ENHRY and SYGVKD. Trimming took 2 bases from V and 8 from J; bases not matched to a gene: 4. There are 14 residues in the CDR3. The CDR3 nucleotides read TGTGCCATCAGTGAGCCGGACAGGGGGCGAGGCTACACCTTC. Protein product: CAISEPDRGRGYTF.

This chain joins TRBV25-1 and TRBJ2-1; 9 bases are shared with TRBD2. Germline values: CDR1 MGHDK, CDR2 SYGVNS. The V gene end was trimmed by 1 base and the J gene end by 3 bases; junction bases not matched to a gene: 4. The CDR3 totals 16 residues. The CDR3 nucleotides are TGTGCCAGCAGTGAATTGGTAGCGGGAGACTACAATGAGCAGTTCTTC. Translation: CASSELVAGDYNEQFF. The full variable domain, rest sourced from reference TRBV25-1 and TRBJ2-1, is EADIYQTPRYLVIGTGKKITLECSQTMGHDKMYWYQQDPGMELHLIHYSYGVNSTEKGDLSSESTVSRIRTEHFPLTLESARPSHTSQYLCASSELVAGDYNEQFFGPGTRLTVL.

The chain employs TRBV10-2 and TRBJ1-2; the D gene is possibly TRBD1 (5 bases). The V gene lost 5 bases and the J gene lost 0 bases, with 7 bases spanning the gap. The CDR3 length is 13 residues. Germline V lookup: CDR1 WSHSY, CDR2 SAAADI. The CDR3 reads CASSPGANYGYTF. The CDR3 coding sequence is TGCGCCAGCAGTCCGGGGGCTAACTATGGCTACACCTTC.

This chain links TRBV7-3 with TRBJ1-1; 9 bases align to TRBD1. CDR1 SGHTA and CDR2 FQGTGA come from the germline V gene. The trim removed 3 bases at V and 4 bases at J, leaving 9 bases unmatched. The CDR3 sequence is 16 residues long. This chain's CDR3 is CASSFSHGQGSTEAFF. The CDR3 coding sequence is TGTGCCAGCAGCTTCTCTCACGGACAGGGGAGCACTGAAGCTTTCTTT.

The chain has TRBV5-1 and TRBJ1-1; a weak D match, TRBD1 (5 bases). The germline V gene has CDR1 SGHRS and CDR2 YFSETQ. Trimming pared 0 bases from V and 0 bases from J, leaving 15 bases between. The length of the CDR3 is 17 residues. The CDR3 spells CASSLGAGSTMNTEAFF. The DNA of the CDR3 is TGCGCCAGCAGCTTGGGGGCAGGGTCGACCATGAACACTGAAGCTTTCTTT.

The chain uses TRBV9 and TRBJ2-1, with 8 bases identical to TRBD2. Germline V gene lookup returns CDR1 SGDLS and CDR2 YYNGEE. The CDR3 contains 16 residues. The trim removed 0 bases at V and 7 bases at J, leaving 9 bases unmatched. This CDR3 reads CASSVGPAGVNNEQFF. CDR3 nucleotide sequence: TGTGCCAGCAGCGTAGGTCCAGCGGGAGTTAATAATGAGCAGTTCTTC.

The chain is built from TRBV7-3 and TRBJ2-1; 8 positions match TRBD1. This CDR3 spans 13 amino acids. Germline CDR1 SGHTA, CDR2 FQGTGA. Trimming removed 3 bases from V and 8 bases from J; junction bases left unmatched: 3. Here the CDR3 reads CASSFDRGYEQFF. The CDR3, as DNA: TGTGCCAGCAGCTTCGACAGGGGCTATGAGCAGTTCTTC.

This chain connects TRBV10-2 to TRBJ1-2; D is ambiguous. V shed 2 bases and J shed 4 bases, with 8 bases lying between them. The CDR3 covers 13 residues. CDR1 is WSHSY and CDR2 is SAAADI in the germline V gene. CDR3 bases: TGCGCCAGCAGTGAGCAGTCTGTCTATGGCTACACCTTC. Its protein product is CASSEQSVYGYTF.

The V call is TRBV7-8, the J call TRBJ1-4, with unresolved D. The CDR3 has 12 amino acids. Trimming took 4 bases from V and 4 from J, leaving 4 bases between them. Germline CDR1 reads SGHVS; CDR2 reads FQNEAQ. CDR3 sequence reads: CASSSYNEKLFF. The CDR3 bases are TGTGCCAGCAGCTCCTATAATGAAAAACTGTTTTTT.

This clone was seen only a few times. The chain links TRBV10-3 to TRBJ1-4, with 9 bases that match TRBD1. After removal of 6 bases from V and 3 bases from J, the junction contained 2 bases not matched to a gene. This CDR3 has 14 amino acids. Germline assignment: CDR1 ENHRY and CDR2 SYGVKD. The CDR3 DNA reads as TGTGCCATCAGCCGGGACAGGGCTAATGAAAAACTGTTTTTT. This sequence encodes CAISRDRANEKLFF.

This chain's CDR3 is CASSPAYEQYF. For the CDR3, the DNA is TGTGCCAGCAGCCCGGCCTACGAGCAGTACTTC. The V call is TRBV7-8, the J call TRBJ2-7; no reliable D call. Germline CDR1 is SGHVS and CDR2 is FQNEAQ. The CDR3 is made up of 11 amino acids. Trimming removed 5 bases from V and 2 bases from J, with 4 bases in between.

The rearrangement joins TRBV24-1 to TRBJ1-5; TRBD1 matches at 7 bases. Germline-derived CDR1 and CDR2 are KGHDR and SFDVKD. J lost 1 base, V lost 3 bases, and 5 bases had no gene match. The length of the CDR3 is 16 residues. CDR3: CATSDRQGPSNQPQHF. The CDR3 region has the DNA TGTGCCACCAGTGATCGACAGGGCCCAAGCAATCAGCCCCAGCATTTT.

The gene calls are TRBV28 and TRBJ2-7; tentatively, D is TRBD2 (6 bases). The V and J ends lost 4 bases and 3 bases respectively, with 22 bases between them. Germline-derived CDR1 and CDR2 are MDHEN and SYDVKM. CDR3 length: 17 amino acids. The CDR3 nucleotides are TGTGCCAGCAGTTCGGATGGGTTTGAGGGACTCTACTACGAGCAGTACTTC. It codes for CASSSDGFEGLYYEQYF.

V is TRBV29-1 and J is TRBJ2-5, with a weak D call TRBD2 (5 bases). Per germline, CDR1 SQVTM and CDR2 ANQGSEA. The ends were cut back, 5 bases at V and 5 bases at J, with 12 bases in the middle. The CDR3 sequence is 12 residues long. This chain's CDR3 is CSVIVRGETQYF. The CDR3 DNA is TGCAGCGTTATAGTCAGAGGGGAGACCCAGTACTTC.

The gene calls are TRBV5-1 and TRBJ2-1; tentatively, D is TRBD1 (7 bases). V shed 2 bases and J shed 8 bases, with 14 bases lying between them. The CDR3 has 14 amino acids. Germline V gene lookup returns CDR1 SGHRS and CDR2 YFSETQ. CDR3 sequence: CASSLGGGMDEQFF. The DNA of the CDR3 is TGCGCCAGCAGCTTAGGAGGGGGCATGGATGAGCAGTTCTTC. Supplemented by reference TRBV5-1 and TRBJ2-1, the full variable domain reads KAGVTQTPRYLIKTRGQQVTLSCSPISGHRSVSWYQQTPGQGLQFLFEYFSETQRNKGNFPGRFSGRQFSNSRSEMNVSTLELGDSALYLCASSLGGGMDEQFFGPGTRLTVL.

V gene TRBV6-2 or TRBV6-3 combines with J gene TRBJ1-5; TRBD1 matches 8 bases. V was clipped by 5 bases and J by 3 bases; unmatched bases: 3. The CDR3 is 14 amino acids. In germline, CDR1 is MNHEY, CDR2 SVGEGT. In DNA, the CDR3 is TGTGCCAGCAGTCGGACAGGGCCCAATCAGCCCCAGCATTTT. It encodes CASSRTGPNQPQHF.

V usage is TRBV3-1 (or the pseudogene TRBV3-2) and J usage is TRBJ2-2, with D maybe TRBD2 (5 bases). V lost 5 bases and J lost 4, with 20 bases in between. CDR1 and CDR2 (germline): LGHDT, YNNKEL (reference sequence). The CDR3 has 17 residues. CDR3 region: CASSAGLGLLSTGELFF. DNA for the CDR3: TGTGCCAGCAGCGCCGGACTCGGTCTTCTTTCCACCGGGGAGCTGTTTTTT.

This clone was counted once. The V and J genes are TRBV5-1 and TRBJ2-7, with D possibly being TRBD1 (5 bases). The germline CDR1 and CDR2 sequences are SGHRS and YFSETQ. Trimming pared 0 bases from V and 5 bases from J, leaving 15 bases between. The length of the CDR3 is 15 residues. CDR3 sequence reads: CASSLAETESNEQYF. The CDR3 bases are TGCGCCAGCAGCTTGGCGGAGACAGAGTCAAACGAGCAGTACTTC. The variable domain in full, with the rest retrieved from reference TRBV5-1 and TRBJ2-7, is KAGVTQTPRYLIKTRGQQVTLSCSPISGHRSVSWYQQTPGQGLQFLFEYFSETQRNKGNFPGRFSGRQFSNSRSEMNVSTLELGDSALYLCASSLAETESNEQYFGPGTRLTVT.

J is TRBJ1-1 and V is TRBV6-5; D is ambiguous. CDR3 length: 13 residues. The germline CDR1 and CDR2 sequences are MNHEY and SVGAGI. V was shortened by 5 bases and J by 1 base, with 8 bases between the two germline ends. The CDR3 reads CASSPYGNTEAFF. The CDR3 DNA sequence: TGTGCCAGCAGTCCGTACGGGAACACTGAAGCTTTCTTT.

The CDR3 sequence: CASSEASGEKLFF. The CDR3 DNA follows: TGTGCCAGCAGTGAAGCGAGCGGGGAAAAACTGTTTTTT. The chain combines TRBV2 with TRBJ1-4, with D unresolved. CDR3 size: 13 residues. V dropped 0 bases and J dropped 8 bases, with 7 bases sitting between them. Germline values: CDR1 SNHLY, CDR2 FYNNEI.

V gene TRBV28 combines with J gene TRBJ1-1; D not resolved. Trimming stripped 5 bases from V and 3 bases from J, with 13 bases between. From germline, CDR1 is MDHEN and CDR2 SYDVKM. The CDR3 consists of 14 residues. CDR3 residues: CASSIIALHTEAFF. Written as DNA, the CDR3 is TGTGCCAGCAGTATAATAGCGCTGCACACTGAAGCTTTCTTT.

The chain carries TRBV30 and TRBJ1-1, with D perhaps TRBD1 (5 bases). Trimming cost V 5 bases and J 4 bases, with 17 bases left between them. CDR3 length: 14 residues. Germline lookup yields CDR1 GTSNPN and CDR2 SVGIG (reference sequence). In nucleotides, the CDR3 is TGTGCCTGGCGTGGGGCTCCCTTGGGCACTGAAGCTTTCTTT. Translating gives CAWRGAPLGTEAFF. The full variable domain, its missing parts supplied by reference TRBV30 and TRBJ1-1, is SQTIHQWPATLVQPVGSPLSLECTVEGTSNPNLYWYRQAAGRGLQLLFYSVGIGQISSEVPQNLSASRPQDRQFILSSKKLLLSDSGFYLCAWRGAPLGTEAFFGQGTRLTVV.

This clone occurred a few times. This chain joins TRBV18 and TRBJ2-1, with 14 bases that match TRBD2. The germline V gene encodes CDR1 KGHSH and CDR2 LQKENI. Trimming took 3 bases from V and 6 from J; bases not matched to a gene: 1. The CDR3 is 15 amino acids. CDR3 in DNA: TGTGCCAGCTCACCGGGACTAGCGGGAGTCAATGAGCAGTTCTTC. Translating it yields CASSPGLAGVNEQFF.